This is a list of T cell receptor beta chains from one sample in a study of B cell selection in AIRE deficiency. Using immunoSEQ multiplex PCR, the repertoire was profiled, and TCRdb retains in-frame clones only, with some absent. The sample consists of 23,000 or so clones, around 95% of them appearing once. Sequenced: CD4+CD127+ conventional T cells sorted from PBMCs. Receptors were obtained from a human donor in good health. Both conserved end residues are part of each CDR3. A D gene is named only where the DNA matches it firmly. Size tells how often a clone was seen (once, few, many) or the class of an expanded clone, and some rows leave it out.

V gene	clone size	D gene	J gene	CDR3 protein	CDR3 DNA
TRBV7-9	.	.	TRBJ1-2	CASSPGAGYGYTF	TGTGCCAGCAGCCCAGGGGCAGGCTATGGCTACACCTTC
TRBV5-1	.	TRBD2	TRBJ2-3	CASSLEGSGGSTDTQYF	TGCGCCAGCAGCTTGGAAGGTAGCGGGGGGTCCACAGATACGCAGTATTTT
TRBV19	.	.	TRBJ1-2	CASIGRTYGYTF	TGTGCCAGTATCGGGAGGACCTATGGCTACACCTTC
TRBV18	.	.	TRBJ1-1	CASSSTAWDTEAFF	TGTGCCAGCTCATCGACGGCATGGGACACTGAAGCTTTCTTT
TRBV4-1	.	.	TRBJ2-1	CASSLPGAYNEQFF	TGCGCCAGCAGCCTGCCCGGGGCCTACAATGAGCAGTTCTTC
TRBV5-6	.	.	TRBJ2-7	CASSLGRSYEQYF	TGTGCCAGCAGCTTGGGCCGATCCTACGAGCAGTACTTC
TRBV7-9	.	.	TRBJ1-2	CASSRGESDGYTF	TGTGCCAGCAGCCGGGGGGAGTCGGATGGCTACACCTTC
TRBV2	.	.	TRBJ1-2	CASSEEGSESMGYTF	TGTGCCAGCAGTGAAGAAGGGAGTGAGTCAATGGGCTACACCTTC
TRBV15	.	.	TRBJ1-2	CATSREYMGYGYTF	TGTGCCACCAGCAGAGAGTACATGGGATATGGCTACACCTTC
TRBV7-2	.	TRBD1	TRBJ1-2	CASSSRDSYGYTF	TGTGCCAGCAGCTCCCGGGACAGCTATGGCTACACCTTC
TRBV7-2	.	.	TRBJ2-5	CASSSNRDQETQYF	TGTGCCAGCAGCTCCAACAGGGACCAAGAGACCCAGTACTTC
TRBV4-2	.	.	TRBJ1-6	CASSQDPGMGTNSPLHF	TGTGCCAGCAGCCAAGATCCGGGTATGGGTACGAATTCACCCCTCCACTTT
TRBV18	.	.	TRBJ2-7	CASSHGSSYEQYF	TGTGCCAGCTCACATGGAAGCTCCTACGAGCAGTACTTC
TRBV7-2	.	.	TRBJ1-5	CASSLLGDQPQHF	TGTGCCAGCAGCCTCCTTGGGGATCAGCCCCAGCATTTT
TRBV4-2	.	.	TRBJ1-2	CASSSGGGLNYGYTF	TGTGCCAGCAGCTCAGGAGGAGGGCTAAACTATGGCTACACCTTC
TRBV9	.	.	TRBJ2-7	CASSVDVNPYEQYF	TGTGCCAGCAGCGTAGACGTTAACCCCTACGAGCAGTACTTC
TRBV7-9	.	.	TRBJ2-3	CASSLQIDTQYF	TGTGCCAGCAGCTTACAGATAGATACGCAGTATTTT
TRBV6-9	.	TRBD1	TRBJ2-7	CASSSTGTGRYEQYF	TGTGCCAGCAGTTCTACCGGGACAGGCAGGTACGAGCAGTACTTC
TRBV5-1	.	TRBD1	TRBJ2-2	CASRLGTGHTGELFF	TGCGCCAGCAGACTCGGGACAGGGCACACCGGGGAGCTGTTTTTT
TRBV12-5	.	.	TRBJ1-5	CASGVTASKSNQPQHF	TGTGCTAGTGGGGTCACCGCTTCGAAATCCAATCAGCCCCAGCATTTT
TRBV7-3	.	.	TRBJ1-2	CASSLSGRGKYTF	TGTGCCAGCAGCTTAAGTGGACGGGGCAAATACACCTTC
TRBV20-1	.	.	TRBJ2-3	CSARTDTQYF	TGCAGTGCTCGGACAGATACGCAGTATTTT
TRBV5-4	few	TRBD1	TRBJ2-3	CASSFKGATDTQYF	TGTGCCAGCAGCTTCAAGGGGGCGACAGATACGCAGTATTTT
TRBV5-1	.	.	TRBJ1-6	CASSLGAGPNSPLHF	TGCGCCAGCAGCTTGGGAGCAGGCCCGAATTCACCCCTCCACTTT
TRBV6-6	.	.	TRBJ1-2	CASSYHNYGYTF	TGTGCCAGCAGTTACCATAACTATGGCTACACCTTC
TRBV7-9	.	.	TRBJ1-1	CASRFGGLNTEAFF	TGTGCCAGCAGGTTCGGAGGGTTGAACACTGAAGCTTTCTTT
TRBV18	.	TRBD1	TRBJ2-5	CASGIGQGETQYF	TGTGCCAGCGGTATTGGACAGGGGGAGACCCAGTACTTC
TRBV30	once	.	TRBJ1-1	CAFVTLKNTEAFF	TGTGCCTTCGTGACCTTAAAGAACACTGAAGCTTTCTTT
TRBV7-8	.	.	TRBJ1-2	CASSLGPAHGYTF	TGTGCCAGCAGCTTAGGACCCGCCCATGGCTACACCTTC
TRBV11-2	.	TRBD2	TRBJ2-3	CASSLVLGGRIDTQYF	TGTGCCAGCAGCTTAGTGTTGGGGGGGAGGATAGATACGCAGTATTTT
TRBV21-1	.	.	TRBJ2-7	CASSKGGNRGAYEQYF	TGTGCCAGCAGCAAAGGAGGGAACCGTGGGGCCTACGAGCAGTACTTC
TRBV5-1	.	.	TRBJ2-5	CASSTVETQYF	TGCGCCAGCAGCACCGTAGAGACCCAGTACTTC
TRBV7-9	once	TRBD1	TRBJ1-2	CASAQRQGIRGGYTF	TGTGCCAGCGCACAACGACAGGGGATACGCGGTGGCTACACCTTC
TRBV18	.	TRBD1	TRBJ2-7	CASSPPNYVTGDYEQYF	TGTGCCAGCTCACCACCGAATTATGTGACAGGGGACTACGAGCAGTACTTC
TRBV6-1	.	.	TRBJ1-2	CASSEYTDNYGYTF	TGTGCCAGCAGTGAGTATACAGATAACTATGGCTACACCTTC
TRBV11-3	.	.	TRBJ1-2	CASSLRLQGRGDSGYTF	TGTGCCAGCAGCTTACGGCTCCAGGGGAGAGGGGACTCTGGCTACACCTTC
TRBV6-5	.	TRBD1	TRBJ1-1	CASSPTGGPAFF	TGTGCCAGCAGTCCAACAGGGGGTCCAGCTTTCTTT
TRBV15	once	.	TRBJ1-6	CATSRDFARPLHF	TGTGCCACCAGCAGAGATTTCGCCAGGCCCCTCCACTTT